What follows describes a single TCR beta chain. Its cognate antigen has yet to be identified. No clone much larger than this one lies a single base away; base qualities are absent. This record comes from a study of blood T cells in healthy people across ages (dated by TCRdb to 2013 to 2016). With regard to the full study: In model experiments, template switching captured roughly one uniquely barcoded TCR beta cDNA molecule for every two T cells. Donors of different ages were randomly distributed across sequencing lanes to avoid experimental bias. Four age groups were formed from the donors: young (average roughly 16 years), middle-aged (around 39), aged (approximately 60) and long-lived (more than 75). To track age-related changes in TCR beta repertoire diversity, the study relied on deep sequencing normalized with unique cDNA molecular identifiers. For two donors (one aged 18 to 30 and one aged 80 or older), the study analyzed two additional independent replicas of 1 million unique cDNA reads from the same blood draw.

CDR1 and CDR2 are read off the germline V gene (reference sequence) as SEHNR and FQNEAQ. The junction carries 17 bases between V and J, which are trimmed by 0 bases and 5 bases respectively. The CDR3, cysteine through phenylalanine, is 17 amino acids long. The CDR3 DNA has 51 bases and is translated from base 1. Results the study describes overall, beyond this receptor: Compared with the aged group, the long-lived group had more naive CD4+ T cells, fewer expanded clones and increased TCR diversity, a pattern suggesting age selection. Observed TCR beta diversity correlated strongly with the percentage of naive T cells measured by flow cytometry. Because the CMV infection status of the donors was unknown, age-related changes in expanded clonotypes may potentially have been confounded. Observed TCR beta diversity per million T cells fell roughly linearly with age, and a significant reduction was already apparent by age roughly 41. Estimates of total diversity from one million sequenced T cells were regarded as lower bounds and underestimates. Because profiling used bulk unsorted PBMCs, naive and antigen-experienced compartments could not be compared conclusively.

The donors were roughly 38 Caucasian individuals from Russia, aged roughly 6 to 100 years, who were systemically healthy. Each donor gave around 9.9 milliliters of peripheral blood, collected into EDTA-treated Vacutainer tubes. PBMCs were isolated by Ficoll-Paque density-gradient centrifugation, with at least 6.5 million obtained per sample. Trizol reagent was used to extract total RNA from PBMCs, with at least 5.5 micrograms per sample. Naive CD45RAhigh/CD27high T cell percentages were measured by flow cytometry on a PBMC aliquot from every donor. Library preparation employed 5' RACE. TCRdb names Illumina HiSeq 2500 as the instrument used. A second PCR of roughly 6 to 11 cycles was run with a J-beta primer mix and a sample-barcoded 5' primer. A template-switch 5' adaptor carrying 12 random nucleotides introduced a unique molecular identifier onto each TCR beta cDNA molecule. Each sample yielded at least 3 million CDR3-containing paired-end reads. First-strand cDNA synthesis was performed from all RNA using the Mint cDNA synthesis kit, with priming by a TRBC-specific oligonucleotide. Following uracil-DNA glycosylase treatment, all cDNA underwent a first 18-cycle PCR with the universal primers M1SS and BC2_uni_R. Concerning the study's data processing: Each sample was normalized by randomly selecting 1 million high-quality reads, each carrying a distinct molecular identifier. Reads sharing molecular identifiers were discarded rather than binned into consensus sequences. MiTCR, with a Q25 quality threshold and the strictest error-elimination algorithm, was used for CDR3 identification, clonotype clustering and error correction. A nonparametric unseen species model using Euler transformation provided a lower-bound estimate of total TCR beta diversity. In TCRdb, the public reads were trimmed at Q25 with fastp and aligned with MiXCR, with productive beta chains retained. A single entry per CDR3 protein holds the most common genes and DNA from its merged rows. V and J calls and clone size were set by TCRdb, not the authors. This sample gives 600,000 to 800,000 distinct CDR3 sequences in total; over 20% of them show up just once. Roughly 3.9% of the sample belongs to the ten largest clones.

The chain is encoded by TRBV7-9 joined to TRBJ2-1; a tentative D call is TRBD2 (5 bases match). The sequence was obtained from a man in his 70s in good health. The sequencing sample was made of blood. The sequenced DNA is TGTGCCAGCAGCTTAGCGAGACTCAGCGGACCAAACAATGAGCAGTTCTTC. This gives the protein CASSLARLSGPNNEQFF.